This TCR beta chain was recovered during a study of blood T cell repertoires in COVID-19 (dated by TCRdb to the early 2020s). Some background on the complete study: Samples from collaborators originated in the United States, Italy and Spain and spanned both the acute and convalescent phases of COVID-19. Where HLA class I and class II types were available, the types were taken from metadata supplied by the sample provider, not from assay-based typing. Samples came from the ongoing ImmuneRACE study (first 160 participants) plus 1,254 subjects from 6 global collaborators. Nearly every sample came with metadata listing a de-identified subject ID, COVID-19 status, age in years and sex. The repertoires were released in a freely available public database intended as a resource for research on the immune response to SARS-CoV-2. The prospective study material was composed of cDNA or gDNA derived from T cells, B-cell-depleted T cells, or PBMCs. Subjects who had been exposed to COVID-19, were actively infected with it, or had recovered from it provided the deeply sampled blood TCRbeta repertoires that made up the dataset.

TCRbeta CDR3 regions were amplified from genomic DNA by means of the immunoSEQ Assay, a bias-controlled multiplex PCR. As for the authors' bioinformatics: Within the assay, amplification of reference gene primers was used to estimate how many nucleated cells each sample contained. Sequence reads were collapsed and filtered to measure the absolute abundance of every unique TCRbeta CDR3 rearrangement. Productive Simpson clonality was computed per sample as the square root of Simpson's diversity index over productive rearrangements. In its TCRdb copy, this immuneACCESS table keeps in-frame sequences only and misses some clones. Where compared with another copy, unresolved V genes explain less than half of these, and the others have no known cause. V, J and clone size are those of that table, while D and trimming were read from the DNA. The table for this sample lists roughly 41,000 clones; roughly 90% of them were counted only once. The ten largest account for about 25% of the sample.

Collaborating institutions collected whole blood in K2EDTA tubes following their own protocols. For TCRbeta analysis, collaborators shipped samples in one of three forms: frozen whole blood, isolated PBMCs, or DNA extracted from either of those sample types. From cysteine to phenylalanine, the CDR3 is 16 amino acids long. The kept DNA is CDR3 alone, 48 bases in frame from the first base. V is cut back by 4 bases and J by 8 bases, with 11 bases in the junction unmatched. From the germline V gene (reference sequence), CDR1 is SEHNR and CDR2 is FQNEAQ. Results the study describes overall, beyond this receptor: The quantity of clinical and demographic metadata differed by source and by participant and was supplied without curation.

As concerns this clone: It has no known antigen specificity. Per-base quality was not reported, and no clone a single base away is much larger than it.

The V and J genes are TRBV7-9 and TRBJ2-1, with 10 central nucleotides matching TRBD2. The specimen was peripheral blood. This TCR came from a man aged 55-75 years with active or convalescent COVID-19. The nucleotide sequence reads as follows: TGTGCCAGCAGCTCCGGGGCTAGCGGGAGTGTCCATGAGCAGTTCTTC. Translated, this gives CASSSGASGSVHEQFF.